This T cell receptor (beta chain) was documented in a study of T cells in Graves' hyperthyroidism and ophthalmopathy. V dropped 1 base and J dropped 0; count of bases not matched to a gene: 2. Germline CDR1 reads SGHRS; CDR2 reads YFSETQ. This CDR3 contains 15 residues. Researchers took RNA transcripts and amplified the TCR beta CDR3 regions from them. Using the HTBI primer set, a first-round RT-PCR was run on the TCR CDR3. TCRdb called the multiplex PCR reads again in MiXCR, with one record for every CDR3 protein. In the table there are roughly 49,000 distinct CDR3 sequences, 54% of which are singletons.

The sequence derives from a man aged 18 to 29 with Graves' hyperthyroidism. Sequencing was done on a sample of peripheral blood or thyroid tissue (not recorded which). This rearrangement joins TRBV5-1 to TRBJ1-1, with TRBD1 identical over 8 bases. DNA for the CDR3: TGCGCCAGCAGCTTGTGGGGACAGGTGAACACTGAAGCTTTCTTT. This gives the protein CASSLWGQVNTEAFF.